Below, 5 T cell receptor beta chains from the same sample are listed, as sequenced in a study of T cell changes during pregnancy in multiple sclerosis. Data came from immunoSEQ multiplex PCR; TCRdb stores just in-frame clones and leaves some out. Here the sample spans 65,000 to 80,000 clones, around 94% being singletons. Specimen: CD4+ T cells from peripheral blood mononuclear cells, collected before pregnancy. Every receptor here comes from a female donor with multiple sclerosis, enrolled in a pregnancy study.

V usage is TRBV7-9 and J usage is TRBJ2-7, with D possibly being TRBD1 (6 bases). Looked up from germline, CDR1 is SEHNR and CDR2 is FQNEAQ (reference sequence). V was pared by 2 bases and J by 3 bases, with 8 bases between. There are 13 residues in the CDR3. The CDR3: CASSLLGGYEQYF. CDR3 nucleotides: TGTGCCAGCAGCTTACTAGGGGGCTACGAGCAGTACTTC.

The chain couples TRBV29-1 to TRBJ2-2; 10 bases line up with TRBD1. V shed 7 bases and J 4 bases; nucleotides not matched to a gene: 12. The germline V gene encodes CDR1 SQVTM and CDR2 ANQGSEA. CDR3 length: 16 amino acids. This chain's CDR3 is CSAKTGGALSTGELFF. The CDR3 bases are TGCAGCGCCAAGACAGGGGGCGCTTTGAGCACCGGGGAGCTGTTTTTT.

The chain carries TRBV7-6 and TRBJ1-2, with 10 bases lining up with TRBD1. The V segment lost 5 bases and the J segment 0 bases; nucleotides outside the gene matches: 3. CDR1 is SGHVS and CDR2 is FNYEAQ in the germline V gene. CDR3 size: 15 residues. The CDR3 bases are TGTGCCAGCAGCCTCGGGACAGGGGCTAACTATGGCTACACCTTC. Its translation: CASSLGTGANYGYTF.

This clone was recorded a few times. The chain carries TRBV2 and TRBJ1-2; 8 bases align to TRBD1. CDR3 size: 15 residues. Germline assignment: CDR1 SNHLY and CDR2 FYNNEI. J was trimmed by 4 bases and V by 3 bases; bases with no gene match: 7. For the CDR3, the DNA is TGTGCCAGCAGTGAGGAGACAGGGGTCGCCTATGGCTACACCTTC. It yields the protein CASSEETGVAYGYTF.

J is TRBJ1-2 and V is TRBV5-1, with TRBD1 identical over 7 bases. Germline-derived CDR1 and CDR2 are SGHRS and YFSETQ. V lost 0 bases and J lost 4; bases outside the gene matches: 3. The CDR3 runs 14 residues. This CDR3 is CASSLGRDSYGYTF. The CDR3 DNA is TGCGCCAGCAGCTTGGGGCGGGACAGCTATGGCTACACCTTC.